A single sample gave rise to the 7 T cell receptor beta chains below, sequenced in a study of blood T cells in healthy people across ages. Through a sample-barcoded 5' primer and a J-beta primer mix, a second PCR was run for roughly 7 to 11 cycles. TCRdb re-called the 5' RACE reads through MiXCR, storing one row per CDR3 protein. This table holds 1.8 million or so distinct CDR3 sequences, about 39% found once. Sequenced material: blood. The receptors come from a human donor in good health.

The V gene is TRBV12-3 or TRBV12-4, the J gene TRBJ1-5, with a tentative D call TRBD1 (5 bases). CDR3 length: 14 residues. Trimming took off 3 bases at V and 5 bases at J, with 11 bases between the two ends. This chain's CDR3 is CASSFATEDQPQHF. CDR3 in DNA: TGTGCCAGCAGTTTTGCGACAGAAGATCAGCCCCAGCATTTT.

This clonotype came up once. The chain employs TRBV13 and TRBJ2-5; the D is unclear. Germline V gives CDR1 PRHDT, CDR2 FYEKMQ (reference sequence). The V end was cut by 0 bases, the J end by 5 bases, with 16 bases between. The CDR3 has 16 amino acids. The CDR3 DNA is TGTGCCAGCAGCTTAGGTTATGAGTTCCGTGAGGAGACCCAGTACTTC. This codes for CASSLGYEFREETQYF.

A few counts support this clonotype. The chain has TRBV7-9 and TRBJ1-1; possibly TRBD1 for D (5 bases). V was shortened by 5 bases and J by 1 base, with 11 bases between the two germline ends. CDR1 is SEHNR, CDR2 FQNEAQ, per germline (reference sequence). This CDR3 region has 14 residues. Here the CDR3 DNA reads TGTGCCAGCAGCCGCCGGGACTCGAACACTGAAGCTTTCTTT. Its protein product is CASSRRDSNTEAFF.

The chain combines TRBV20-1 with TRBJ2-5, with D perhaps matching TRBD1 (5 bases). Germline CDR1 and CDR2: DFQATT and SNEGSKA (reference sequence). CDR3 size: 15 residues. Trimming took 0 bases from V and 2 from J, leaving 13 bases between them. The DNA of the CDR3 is TGCAGTGCTAGAGATCCCTCAGGGTGGCAAGAGACCCAGTACTTC. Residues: CSARDPSGWQETQYF.

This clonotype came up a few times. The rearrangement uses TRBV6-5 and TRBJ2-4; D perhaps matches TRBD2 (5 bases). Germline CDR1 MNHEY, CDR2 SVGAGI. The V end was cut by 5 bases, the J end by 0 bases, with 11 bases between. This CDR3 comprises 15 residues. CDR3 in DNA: TGTGCCAGCAGTCAGAGGAGGACAGCCAAAAACATTCAGTACTTC. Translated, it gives CASSQRRTAKNIQYF.

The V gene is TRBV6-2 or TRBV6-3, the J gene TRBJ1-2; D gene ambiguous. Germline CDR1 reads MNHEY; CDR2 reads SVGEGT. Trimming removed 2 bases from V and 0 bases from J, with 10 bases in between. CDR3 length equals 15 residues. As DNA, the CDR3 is TGTGCCAGCAGTTACCCGATTACAACTAACTATGGCTACACCTTC. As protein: CASSYPITTNYGYTF.

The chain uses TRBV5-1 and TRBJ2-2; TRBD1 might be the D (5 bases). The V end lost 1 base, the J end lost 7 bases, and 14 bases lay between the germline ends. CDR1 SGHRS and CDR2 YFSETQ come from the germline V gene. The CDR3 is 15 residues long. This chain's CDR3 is CASSLSRDVDGELFF. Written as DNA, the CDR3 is TGCGCCAGCAGCTTGTCCAGGGATGTTGACGGGGAGCTGTTTTTT.